This TCR beta chain was recovered during a study of CD8+CD57+ T cells in acquired aplastic anemia. Study-level information: Isolated CD4+ and CD8+ cells, once sorted, yielded DNA averaging roughly 3.2 ug. Healthy donors yielded about 10.8 million CD4+ cell reads on average. Study results and caveats: Controls and patients did not differ significantly in CD8+ Simpson's diversity.

Genomic DNA was employed as the template in profiling TCR beta VDJ and CDR3. One entry per CDR3 protein results from TCRdb running MiXCR on the reads. The sample consists of just over 400,000 distinct CDR3 sequences, around 72% of them appearing once. Turning to this clonotype: What it recognizes is unknown.

CDR3 length: 12 residues. Deletions cut 2 bases from V and 11 bases from J, with 12 bases between. Germline loops: CDR1 MNHEY, CDR2 SVGAGI. The chain uses TRBV6-5 and TRBJ1-1; D call uncertain. Sequenced sample: sorted CD4+, CD8+, or CD8+CD57+ T cells (not recorded which) from PBMCs. This clonotype was obtained from a human donor in good health, serving as a control. The DNA of the CDR3 is TGTGCCAGCAGTTACCGGGGTATCAAGGCTTTCTTT. It specifies CASSYRGIKAFF.